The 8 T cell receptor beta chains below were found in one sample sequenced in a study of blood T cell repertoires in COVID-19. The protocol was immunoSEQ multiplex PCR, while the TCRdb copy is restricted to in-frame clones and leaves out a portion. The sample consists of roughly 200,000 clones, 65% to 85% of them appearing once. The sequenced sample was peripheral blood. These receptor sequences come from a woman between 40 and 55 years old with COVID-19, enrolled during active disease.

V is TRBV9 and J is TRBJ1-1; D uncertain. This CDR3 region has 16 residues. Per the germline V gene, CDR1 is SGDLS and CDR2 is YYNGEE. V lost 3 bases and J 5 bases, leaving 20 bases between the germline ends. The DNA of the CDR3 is TGTGCCAGCAGCGAGGACTCCCCCTCGGCGGGTACTGAAGCTTTCTTT. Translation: CASSEDSPSAGTEAFF.

CDR3 DNA: TGCGCCAGCAGCTTGGTGACAGGGGAGGGCTATGGCTACACCTTC. It codes for CASSLVTGEGYGYTF. The gene calls are TRBV5-1 and TRBJ1-2; 8 bases match TRBD1. V was clipped by 0 bases and J by 4 bases; unmatched bases: 5. CDR3 size: 15 residues. Germline CDR1 reads SGHRS; CDR2 reads YFSETQ. Using reference TRBV5-1 and TRBJ1-2 for the parts outside the CDR3, the full variable domain is KAGVTQTPRYLIKTRGQQVTLSCSPISGHRSVSWYQQTPGQGLQFLFEYFSETQRNKGNFPGRFSGRQFSNSRSEMNVSTLELGDSALYLCASSLVTGEGYGYTFGSGTRLTVV.

DNA of the CDR3: TGTGCCAGCATGCAGGGGACTATGGGTCATGAGCAGTTCTTC. This translates into CASMQGTMGHEQFF. The genes are TRBV6-5 and TRBJ2-1; tentative D call: TRBD2 (7 bases). The CDR3 covers 14 residues. Trimming removed 7 bases from V and 8 bases from J, with 18 bases in between. CDR1 and CDR2 (germline): MNHEY, SVGAGI.

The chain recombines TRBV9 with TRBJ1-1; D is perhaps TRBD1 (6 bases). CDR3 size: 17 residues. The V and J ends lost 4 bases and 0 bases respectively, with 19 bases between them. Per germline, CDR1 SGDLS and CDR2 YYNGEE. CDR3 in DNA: TGTGCCAGCAGCTTCCCGAGTGGGGACACCTTGAACACTGAAGCTTTCTTT. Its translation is CASSFPSGDTLNTEAFF. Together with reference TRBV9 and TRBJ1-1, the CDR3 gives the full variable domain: DSGVTQTPKHLITATGQRVTLRCSPRSGDLSVYWYQQSLDQGLQFLIQYYNGEERAKGNILERFSAQQFPDLHSELNLSSLELGDSALYFCASSFPSGDTLNTEAFFGQGTRLTVV.

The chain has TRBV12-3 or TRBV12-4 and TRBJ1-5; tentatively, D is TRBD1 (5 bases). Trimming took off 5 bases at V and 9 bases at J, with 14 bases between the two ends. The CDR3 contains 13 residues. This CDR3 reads CASSGTPRGPQHF. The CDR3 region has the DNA TGTGCCAGCAGTGGGACCCCGCGGGGGCCCCAGCATTTT.

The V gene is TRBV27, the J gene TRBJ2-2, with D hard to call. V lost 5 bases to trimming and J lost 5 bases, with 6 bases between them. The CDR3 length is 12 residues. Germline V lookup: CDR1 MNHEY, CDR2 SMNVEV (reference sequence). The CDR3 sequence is CASSLVTGELFF. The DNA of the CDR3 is TGTGCCAGCAGTCTAGTGACCGGGGAGCTGTTTTTT.

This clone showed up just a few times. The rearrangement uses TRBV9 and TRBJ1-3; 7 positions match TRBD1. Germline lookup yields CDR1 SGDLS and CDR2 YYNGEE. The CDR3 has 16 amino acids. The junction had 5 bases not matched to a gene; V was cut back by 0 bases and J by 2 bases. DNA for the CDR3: TGTGCCAGCAGCGTAGCTCTTCAGGGGGCTGGAAACACCATATATTTT. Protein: CASSVALQGAGNTIYF.

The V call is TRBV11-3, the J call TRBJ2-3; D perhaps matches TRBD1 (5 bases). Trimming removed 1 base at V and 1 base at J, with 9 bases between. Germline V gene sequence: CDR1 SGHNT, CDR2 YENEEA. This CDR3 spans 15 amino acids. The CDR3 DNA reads TGTGCCAGCAGCTTAGGGGGCGGAGGCACAGATACGCAGTATTTT. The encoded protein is CASSLGGGGTDTQYF.